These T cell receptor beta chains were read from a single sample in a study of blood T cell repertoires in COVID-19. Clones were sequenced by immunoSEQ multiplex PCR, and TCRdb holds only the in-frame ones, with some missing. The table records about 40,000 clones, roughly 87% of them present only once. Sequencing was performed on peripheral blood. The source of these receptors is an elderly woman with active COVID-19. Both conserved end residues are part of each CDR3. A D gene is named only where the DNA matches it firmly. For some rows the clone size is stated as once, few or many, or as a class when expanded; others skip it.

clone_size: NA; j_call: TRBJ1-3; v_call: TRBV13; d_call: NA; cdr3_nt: TGTGCCAGCAGACTAACAGGGTTGGATGCTGGAAACACCATATATTTT; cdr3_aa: CASRLTGLDAGNTIYF
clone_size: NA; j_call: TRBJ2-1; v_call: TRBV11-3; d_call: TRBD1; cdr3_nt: TGTGCCAGCAGCTCCGGGACAGGGGGTAATGAGCAGTTCTTC; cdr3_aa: CASSSGTGGNEQFF
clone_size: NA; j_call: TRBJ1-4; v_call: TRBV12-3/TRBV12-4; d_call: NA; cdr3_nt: TGTGCCAGCAGTTGGGGCACCGATGAAAAACTGTTTTTT; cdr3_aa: CASSWGTDEKLFF
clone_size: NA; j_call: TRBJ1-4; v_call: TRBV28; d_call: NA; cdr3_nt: TGTGCCAGCAGTGTCAACAGGGACGAAAAACTGTTTTTT; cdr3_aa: CASSVNRDEKLFF
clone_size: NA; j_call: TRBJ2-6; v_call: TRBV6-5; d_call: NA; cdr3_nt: TGTGCCAGCAGTCAGGACTCTGGGGCCAACGTCCTGACTTTC; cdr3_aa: CASSQDSGANVLTF
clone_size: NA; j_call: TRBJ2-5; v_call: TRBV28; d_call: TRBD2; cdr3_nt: TGTGCCAGTAGTCTGGGGGGGAGGGAGACCCAGTACTTC; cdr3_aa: CASSLGGRETQYF
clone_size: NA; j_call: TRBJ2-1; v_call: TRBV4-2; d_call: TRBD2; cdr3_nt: TGTGCCAGCAGCCTTAGCGGGGGGGCGGTGGATGAGCAGTTCTTC; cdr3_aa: CASSLSGGAVDEQFF
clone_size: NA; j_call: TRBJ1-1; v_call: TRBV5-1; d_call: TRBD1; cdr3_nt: TGCGCCAGCAGCTTAAGACAGGGTAGGGTGAACACTGAAGCTTTCTTT; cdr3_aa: CASSLRQGRVNTEAFF
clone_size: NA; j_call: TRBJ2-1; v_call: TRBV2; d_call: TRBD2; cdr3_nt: TGTGCCAGCAGCGAGTTAGGACTAGCGGGGGGTGAGCAGTTCTTC; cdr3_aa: CASSELGLAGGEQFF
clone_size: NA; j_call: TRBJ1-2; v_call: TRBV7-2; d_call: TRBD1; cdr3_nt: TGTGCCAGCAGCCCTGACAGGGAGAACTATGGCTACACCTTC; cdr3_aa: CASSPDRENYGYTF
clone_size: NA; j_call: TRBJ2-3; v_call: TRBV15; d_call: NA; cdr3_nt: TGTGCCACCAGCGTTCGAGGAGGTCTAGATACGCAGTATTTT; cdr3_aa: CATSVRGGLDTQYF
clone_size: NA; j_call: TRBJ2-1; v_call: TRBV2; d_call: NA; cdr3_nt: TGTGCCAGCAGGCCGCAGGCCAGTGGTGGTGAGCAGTTCTTC; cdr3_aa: CASRPQASGGEQFF
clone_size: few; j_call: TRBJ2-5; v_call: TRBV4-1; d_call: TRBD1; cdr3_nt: TGCGCCAGCAGCCAAGACCCTTGGACAGGGGAGTACCAAGAGACCCAGTACTTC; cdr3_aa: CASSQDPWTGEYQETQYF
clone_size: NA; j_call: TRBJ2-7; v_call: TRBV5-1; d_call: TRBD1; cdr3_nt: TGCGCCAGCAGCTTCGGACAGGGGGCAGGTAAAAGCTACGAGCAGTACTTC; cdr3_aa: CASSFGQGAGKSYEQYF
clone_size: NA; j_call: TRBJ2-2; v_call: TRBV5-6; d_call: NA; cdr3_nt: TGTGCCAGCAGCTTGCTGGGAGGCACCGGGGAGCTGTTTTTT; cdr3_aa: CASSLLGGTGELFF
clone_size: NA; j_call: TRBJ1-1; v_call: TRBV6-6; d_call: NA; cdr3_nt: TGTGCCAGCAGTTACCTCAGGGGGAACACTGAAGCTTTCTTT; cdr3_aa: CASSYLRGNTEAFF
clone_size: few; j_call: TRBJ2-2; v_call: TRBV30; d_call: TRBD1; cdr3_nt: TGTGCCACTAAACCGGGACAGGTGTTCACCGGGGAGCTGTTTTTT; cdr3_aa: CATKPGQVFTGELFF
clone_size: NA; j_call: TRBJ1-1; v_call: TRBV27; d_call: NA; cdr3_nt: TGTGCCAGCAGTTCCGGCCCGGGGAACACTGAAGCTTTCTTT; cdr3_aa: CASSSGPGNTEAFF
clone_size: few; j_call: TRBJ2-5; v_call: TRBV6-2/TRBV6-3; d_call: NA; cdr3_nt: TGTGCCAGCAGTTACTCTGCAGGGCACCAAGAGACCCAGTACTTC; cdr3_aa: CASSYSAGHQETQYF
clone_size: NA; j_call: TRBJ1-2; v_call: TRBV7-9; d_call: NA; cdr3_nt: TGTGCCAGCAGCTTGCTGGGGGCGGATTACTATGGCTACACCTTC; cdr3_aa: CASSLLGADYYGYTF
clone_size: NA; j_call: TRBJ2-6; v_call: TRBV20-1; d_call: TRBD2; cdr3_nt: TGCAGTGCTAGTTACCCCGGGGGGACTGGGGCCAACGTCCTGACTTTC; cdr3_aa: CSASYPGGTGANVLTF
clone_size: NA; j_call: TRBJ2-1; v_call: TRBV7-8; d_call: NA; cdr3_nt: TGTGCCAGCAGCTCCCTGAGCATCTGGAATGAGCAGTTCTTC; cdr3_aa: CASSSLSIWNEQFF
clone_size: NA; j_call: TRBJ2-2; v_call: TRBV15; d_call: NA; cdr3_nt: TGTGCCACCTCAGGCGGGGGCTACACCGGGGAGCTGTTTTTT; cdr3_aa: CATSGGGYTGELFF
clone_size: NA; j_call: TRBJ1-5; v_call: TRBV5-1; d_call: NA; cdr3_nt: TGCGCCAGCAGCCCCAGGGGAGGGAATCAGCCCCAGCATTTT; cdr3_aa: CASSPRGGNQPQHF
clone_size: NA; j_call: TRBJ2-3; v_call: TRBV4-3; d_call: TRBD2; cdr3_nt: TGCGCCAGCAGCCTCGAAATAGGACTAGCGGGGGGGCAAACAGATACGCAGTATTTT; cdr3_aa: CASSLEIGLAGGQTDTQYF
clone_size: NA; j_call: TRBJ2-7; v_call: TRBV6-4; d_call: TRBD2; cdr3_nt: TGTGCCAGCATCTCGTTCCAGCGGGGGGACTACGAGCAGTACTTC; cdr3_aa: CASISFQRGDYEQYF
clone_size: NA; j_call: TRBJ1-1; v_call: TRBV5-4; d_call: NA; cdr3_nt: TGTGCCAGCAGCCCATGGACTGGAAACACTGAAGCTTTCTTT; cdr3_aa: CASSPWTGNTEAFF
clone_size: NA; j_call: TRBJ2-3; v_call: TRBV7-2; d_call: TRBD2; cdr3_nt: TGTGCCAGCAGCTTCAACCCCGGGACTAGCGGGGGGGCAACAGATACGCAGTATTTT; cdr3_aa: CASSFNPGTSGGATDTQYF
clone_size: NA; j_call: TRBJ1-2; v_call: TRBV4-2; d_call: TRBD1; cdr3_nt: TGTGCCAGCAGCCAAGAGCTGACAGGGGGCGAGTACTATGGCTACACCTTC; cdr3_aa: CASSQELTGGEYYGYTF
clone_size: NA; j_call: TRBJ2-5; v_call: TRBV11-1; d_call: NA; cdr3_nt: TGTGCCAGCAGCTTAGGTCTACAAGAGACCCAGTACTTC; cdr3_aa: CASSLGLQETQYF
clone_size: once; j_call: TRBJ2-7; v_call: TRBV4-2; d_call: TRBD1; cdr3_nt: TGTGCCAGCAGCCAGACAGGGGGTAGTAACTACGAGCAGTACTTC; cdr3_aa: CASSQTGGSNYEQYF
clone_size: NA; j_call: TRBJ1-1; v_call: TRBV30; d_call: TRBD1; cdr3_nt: TGTGCCTGGAGAGACAGGGCGCGGACTGAAGCTTTCTTT; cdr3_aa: CAWRDRARTEAFF
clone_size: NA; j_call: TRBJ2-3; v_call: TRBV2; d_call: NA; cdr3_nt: TGTGCCAGCAGTGAAGCGGGACACTCAGATACGCAGTATTTT; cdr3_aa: CASSEAGHSDTQYF
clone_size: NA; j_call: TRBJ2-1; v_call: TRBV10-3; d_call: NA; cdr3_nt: TGTGCCATCAGTGGGCGGGATAGCTCCTACAATGAGCAGTTCTTC; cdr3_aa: CAISGRDSSYNEQFF
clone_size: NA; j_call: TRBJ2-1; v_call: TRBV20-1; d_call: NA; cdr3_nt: TGCAGTGCTAGTGTCCTTGGCCGTTTCCAGTTCTTC; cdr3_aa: CSASVLGRFQFF
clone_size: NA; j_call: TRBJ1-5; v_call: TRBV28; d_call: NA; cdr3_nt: TGTGCCAGCAGTCCCCTTACACAGGGTAATCAGCCCCAGCATTTT; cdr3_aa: CASSPLTQGNQPQHF
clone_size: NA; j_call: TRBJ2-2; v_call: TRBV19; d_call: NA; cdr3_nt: TGTGCCAGTCGCAGCCCGGGGGGCAGCACCGGGGAGCTGTTTTTT; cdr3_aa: CASRSPGGSTGELFF
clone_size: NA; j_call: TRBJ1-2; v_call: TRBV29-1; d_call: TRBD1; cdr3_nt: TGCAGCGTTGAAGATTGGGACAGGGACGGCTACACCTTC; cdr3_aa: CSVEDWDRDGYTF
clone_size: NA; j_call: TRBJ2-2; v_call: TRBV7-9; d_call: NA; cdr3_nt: TGTGCCAGCAGCCCCGGGGATCCAAGGGAGGAGCTGTTTTTT; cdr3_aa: CASSPGDPREELFF
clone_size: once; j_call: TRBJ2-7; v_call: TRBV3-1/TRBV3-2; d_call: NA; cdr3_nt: TGTGCCAGCAGCCAAGAAAGACAGTGGAGCCGGGACGAGCAGTACTTC; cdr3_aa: CASSQERQWSRDEQYF
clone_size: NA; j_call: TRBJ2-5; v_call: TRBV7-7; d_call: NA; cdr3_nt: TGTGCCAGCACTCGGCGGCCGGGGAACCAAGAGACCCAGTACTTC; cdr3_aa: CASTRRPGNQETQYF
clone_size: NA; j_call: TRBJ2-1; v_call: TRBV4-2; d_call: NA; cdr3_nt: TGTGCCAGCAGCCAAAAAACAGGGAGCGCTGAGCAGTTCTTC; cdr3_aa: CASSQKTGSAEQFF
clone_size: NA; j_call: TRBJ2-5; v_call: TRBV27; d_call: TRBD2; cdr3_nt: TGTGCCAGCAGTTTAGAGGCACTAGCGGGGGGGCCGATAGAGACCCAGTACTTC; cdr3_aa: CASSLEALAGGPIETQYF
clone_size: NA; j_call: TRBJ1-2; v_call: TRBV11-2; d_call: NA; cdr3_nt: TGTGCCAGCAGCACGTACAGGGTGGGAAACTATGGCTACACCTTC; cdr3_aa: CASSTYRVGNYGYTF
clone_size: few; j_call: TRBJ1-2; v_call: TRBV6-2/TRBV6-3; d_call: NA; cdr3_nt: TGTGCCAGCAGTTACCAGAAACCGGGTGACTACACCTTC; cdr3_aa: CASSYQKPGDYTF
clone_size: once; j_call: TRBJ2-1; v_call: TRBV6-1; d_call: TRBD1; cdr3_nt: TGTGCCAGCACCCCGGGACAGGTGGGCAATGAGCAGTTCTTC; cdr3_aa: CASTPGQVGNEQFF
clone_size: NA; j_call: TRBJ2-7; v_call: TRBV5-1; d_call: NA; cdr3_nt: TGCGCCAGCAGCTCACAGGGCTACGAGCAGTACTTC; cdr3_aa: CASSSQGYEQYF
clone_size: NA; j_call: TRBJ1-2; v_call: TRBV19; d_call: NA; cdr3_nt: TGTGCCAGTAGTATAAATCTTAGCTATGGCTACACCTTC; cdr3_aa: CASSINLSYGYTF